A single sample gave rise to the 20 T cell receptor beta chains below, sequenced in a study of sequential checkpoint blockade in melanoma. Repertoires were generated with immunoSEQ multiplex PCR, while TCRdb's copy carries only in-frame clones and drops some. This sample yields 25,000 to 35,000 clones, of which about 88% are seen a single time; 14% belongs to the top ten. Treatment described: randomized to nivolumab then ipilimumab (arm A) or the reverse (arm B). The sequencing used CD8+ T cells sorted from blood (inferred from file names), collected from a patient given nivolumab and ipilimumab in sequence. Receptors originate from a human donor with melanoma.

The rearrangement joins TRBV15 to TRBJ2-7; maybe TRBD1 (5 bases). Trimming removed 1 base at V and 2 bases at J, with 21 bases between. Germline CDR1 reads LNHNV; CDR2 reads YYDKDF (reference sequence). This CDR3 region has 18 residues. DNA for the CDR3: TGTGCCACCAGCAGAGTAGGGGTTATCGGTCGCAACACCTACGAGCAGTACGTC. This codes for CATSRVGVIGRNTYEQYV.

This clone appeared a single time. The V call is TRBV9, the J call TRBJ2-3; no reliable D call. V shed 4 bases and J shed 3 bases, with 12 bases lying between them. In germline, CDR1 is SGDLS, CDR2 YYNGEE. This CDR3 spans 14 amino acids. The CDR3 region has the DNA TGTGCCAGCAGCCCGGCCCGAGGTACAGATACGCAGTATTTT. Its translation: CASSPARGTDTQYF.

This rearrangement joins TRBV4-3 to TRBJ2-1; TRBD2 might be the D (6 bases). V was shortened by 0 bases and J by 0 bases, with 12 bases between the two germline ends. The germline V gene has CDR1 LGHNA and CDR2 YSLEER. This CDR3 comprises 17 residues. CDR3 loop: CASSQDIEGGSYNEQFF. CDR3 coding DNA: TGCGCCAGCAGCCAAGATATCGAGGGAGGCTCCTACAATGAGCAGTTCTTC.

The gene calls are TRBV21-1 and TRBJ2-5; TRBD2, as called in the table, went unchecked against the DNA. TRBV21-1 is annotated as a pseudogene. CDR3 length: 17 residues. CDR3 sequence reads: CASSKKRQREGRETQYF. Here the CDR3 DNA reads TGTGCCAGCAGCAAAAAGAGGCAGCGGGAGGGCCGAGAGACCCAGTACTTC.

This clone was counted once. The chain combines TRBV13 with TRBJ2-7; the D is unclear. CDR1 and CDR2 (germline): PRHDT, FYEKMQ (reference sequence). The CDR3 runs to 13 residues. Trimming took 6 bases from V and 3 from J, leaving 12 bases between them. The CDR3 sequence: CASRSQSYYEQYF. CDR3 coding DNA: TGTGCCAGCAGGAGTCAATCTTACTACGAGCAGTACTTC.

The rearrangement uses TRBV4-1 and TRBJ2-7, with D unclear. This CDR3 comprises 13 residues. The germline V gene encodes CDR1 MGHRA and CDR2 YSYEKL. Trimming cost V 0 bases and J 3 bases, with 6 bases left between them. CDR3 nucleotides: TGCGCCAGCAGCCAAGATATGCGCTACGAGCAGTACTTC. The encoded protein is CASSQDMRYEQYF.

The rearrangement uses TRBV4-1 and TRBJ2-5; D might be TRBD2 (6 bases). Trimming removed 4 bases from V and 1 base from J, with 10 bases in between. CDR1 is MGHRA, CDR2 YSYEKL, per germline. The CDR3 is 14 residues long. The CDR3 DNA sequence: TGCGCCAGCAGCCCTCTGGGGGGCCAAGAGACCCAGTACTTC. It encodes CASSPLGGQETQYF.

This chain links TRBV28 with TRBJ1-4; D gene uncertain. The CDR3 covers 15 residues. Germline CDR1 reads MDHEN; CDR2 reads SYDVKM. V was clipped by 2 bases and J by 8 bases, with 15 bases between them. The CDR3 is CASSLNTARREKLFF. The DNA for the CDR3 is TGTGCCAGCAGTTTAAATACAGCCCGGAGGGAAAAACTGTTTTTT.

The chain couples TRBV2 to TRBJ2-7; 8 nucleotides match TRBD1. Germline values: CDR1 SNHLY, CDR2 FYNNEI. The CDR3 is 15 amino acids. Trimming cost V 9 bases and J 0 bases; bases outside gene matches: 10. The CDR3 is CASRERTGSSYEQYV. The DNA of the CDR3 is TGTGCCAGTAGAGAGCGGACAGGGAGCTCCTACGAGCAGTACGTC.

The chain links TRBV9 to TRBJ1-2, with a weak D call TRBD1 (5 bases). Germline V gene data show CDR1 as SGDLS and CDR2 as YYNGEE. CDR3 length: 15 residues. V dropped 4 bases and J dropped 0 bases, with 13 bases sitting between them. The CDR3 DNA reads TGTGCCAGCAGCCCGATCCTAGGGGCTAACTATGGCTACACCTTC. It codes for CASSPILGANYGYTF. Together with reference TRBV9 and TRBJ1-2, the CDR3 gives the full variable domain: DSGVTQTPKHLITATGQRVTLRCSPRSGDLSVYWYQQSLDQGLQFLIQYYNGEERAKGNILERFSAQQFPDLHSELNLSSLELGDSALYFCASSPILGANYGYTFGSGTRLTVV.

This clone was picked up one time. The V gene is TRBV25-1, the J gene TRBJ2-3; D possibly corresponds to TRBD2 (7 bases). Looked up from germline, CDR1 is MGHDK and CDR2 is SYGVNS. The ends were cut back, 2 bases at V and 3 bases at J, with 15 bases in the middle. CDR3 length: 16 amino acids. The CDR3 reads CASSEEREGVTDTQYF. CDR3 nucleotides: TGTGCCAGCAGTGAAGAGAGGGAGGGGGTTACAGATACGCAGTATTTT.

V gene TRBV7-9 combines with J gene TRBJ2-7, with 8 bases matching TRBD1. CDR1 and CDR2 from the germline V gene are SEHNR and FQNEAQ (reference sequence). Trimming took 5 bases from V and 6 from J; bases not matched to a gene: 3. CDR3 length: 12 amino acids. For the CDR3, the DNA is TGTGCCAGCAGCCTACAGGGGGGCGAGCAGTACGTC. This encodes CASSLQGGEQYV.

There are a few counts of this clone. The CDR3 DNA sequence: TGTGCCAGCAGTGAGACTAGCGGGAGCTCCGGTGAGCAGTTCTTC. It is translated as CASSETSGSSGEQFF. V usage is TRBV6-1 and J usage is TRBJ2-1; 12 nucleotides match TRBD2. From germline, CDR1 is MNHNS and CDR2 SASEGT. The CDR3 totals 15 residues. J gave up 9 bases and V 3 bases, and 6 bases lay outside the gene matches.

The rearrangement uses TRBV28 and TRBJ2-5; 11 nucleotides agree with TRBD2. From germline, CDR1 is MDHEN and CDR2 SYDVKM. The CDR3 is 17 amino acids. The V and J ends lost 7 bases and 5 bases, in that order; junction bases with no gene match: 15. CDR3 nucleotides: TGTGCCAGCACCGGCGACGTAGCGGGGGGGCTCCGGGAGACCCAGTACTTC. It codes for CASTGDVAGGLRETQYF.

The chain has TRBV5-1 and TRBJ1-2; weak D call: TRBD1 (6 bases). CDR3 size: 15 residues. CDR1 is SGHRS, CDR2 YFSETQ, per germline. The V end lost 5 bases, the J end lost 4 bases, and 18 bases lay between the germline ends. CDR3 bases: TGCGCCAGCAGTGGAGGGGGGGAGTCAAGCTATGGCTACACCTTC. It translates to CASSGGGESSYGYTF. Full variable domain (rest looked up from reference TRBV5-1 and TRBJ1-2): KAGVTQTPRYLIKTRGQQVTLSCSPISGHRSVSWYQQTPGQGLQFLFEYFSETQRNKGNFPGRFSGRQFSNSRSEMNVSTLELGDSALYLCASSGGGESSYGYTFGSGTRLTVV.

The chain recombines TRBV4-3 with TRBJ1-6; tentative D call: TRBD1 (5 bases). The CDR3 sequence is 13 residues long. Germline V CDR1 and CDR2: LGHNA, YSLEER. V lost 4 bases to trimming and J lost 9 bases, with 10 bases between them. CDR3 region: CASSPGPGSPLHF. The CDR3 region has the DNA TGCGCCAGCAGCCCAGGGCCGGGTTCACCCCTCCACTTT.

This clone was observed once. The CDR3 protein is CASSLSGTGTNQPQHF. The DNA for the CDR3 is TGTGCCAGCAGTTTATCCGGGACAGGGACGAATCAGCCCCAGCATTTT. The chain recombines TRBV27 with TRBJ1-5; 9 bases are shared with TRBD1. Trimming took 0 bases from V and 4 from J; bases not matched to a gene: 4. The CDR3 runs 16 residues. Per germline, CDR1 MNHEY and CDR2 SMNVEV (reference sequence).

As for this clone: The junction shows a germline mismatch at one end, possibly a read error. The V gene is TRBV6-5, the J gene TRBJ2-7; tentative D call: TRBD1 (5 bases). Germline V CDR1 and CDR2: MNHEY, SVGAGI. The CDR3 sequence is 14 residues long. CDR3 DNA sequence: TGTGCCAGCAGTTACGGGGCAAATCCCTACGAGCAGTGCTTC. Its translation is CASSYGANPYEQCF.

The rearrangement links TRBV28 to TRBJ2-3; D possibly corresponds to TRBD2 (6 bases). V lost 6 bases to trimming and J lost 4 bases, with 11 bases between them. CDR1 is MDHEN and CDR2 is SYDVKM in the germline V gene. The CDR3 has 13 residues. The CDR3, as DNA: TGTGCCAGCAGCGGGAGAAATTCAGATACGCAGTATTTT. It codes for CASSGRNSDTQYF. The full variable domain, in which reference TRBV28 and TRBJ2-3 provide the parts outside the CDR3, is DVKVTQSSRYLVKRTGEKVFLECVQDMDHENMFWYRQDPGLGLRLIYFSYDVKMKEKGDIPEGYSVSREKKERFSLILESASTNQTSMYLCASSGRNSDTQYFGPGTRLTVL.

The rearrangement joins TRBV28 to TRBJ1-4, with a tentative D call TRBD1 (6 bases). This CDR3 has 15 residues. Germline V gene sequence: CDR1 MDHEN, CDR2 SYDVKM. V dropped 3 bases and J dropped 5 bases, with 13 bases sitting between them. CDR3 in amino acids: CASSLGDRMNEKLFF. The CDR3 DNA is TGTGCCAGCAGTTTGGGTGACAGGATGAATGAAAAACTGTTTTTT.